The TCR beta chain described here comes from a study of cytomegalovirus exposure and HLA in healthy donors. Study-wide context: Among the approximately 370 donors who were genotyped, 70% to 90% fell in the genetic ancestry cluster that is associated with self-reported Caucasian donors. Study-wide findings and caveats: The authors later linked a missense DCLRE1C variant to TCR beta V- and J-gene trimming. Through in vitro validation, a few CMV-associated chains were shown to be specific for CMV antigens. The authors enumerated around 150 TCR beta chains as linked to cytomegalovirus.

13 Jbeta primers and 60 Vbeta primers were used for the PCR. Only in-frame clones appear in the TCRdb table, and some are missing; sequencing was by immunoSEQ multiplex PCR. The sample data list approximately 100,000 clones. With regard to this clone: Its specificity is not known.

Germline V gives CDR1 SGHVS, CDR2 FQNEAQ. CDR3 size: 16 residues. Trimming at V came to 5 bases and at J to 7 bases, leaving 14 bases not matched to a gene. The origin of this receptor is a man aged 45-60 years in good health and CMV-seronegative. The sample was PBMCs. This rearrangement joins TRBV7-8 to TRBJ2-1; 7 bases line up with TRBD2. The CDR3 DNA follows: TGTGCCAGCAGCGCTCCGAGCGGGGCCGCGGGGAATGAGCAGTTCTTC. Amino acid sequence: CASSAPSGAAGNEQFF.